The rows below give T cell receptor beta chains drawn from one sample of a study of early T cells in non-severe SARS-CoV-2 infection. TCRdb re-derived calls from the 5' RACE reads in MiXCR, one entry per CDR3 protein. The repertoire has some 77,000 distinct CDR3 sequences, more than 4% of them found once; the top ten carry under 8%. Sequences were derived from whole blood, sampled at baseline. The receptor source for this set is an adult who was a healthcare worker with PCR-confirmed SARS-CoV-2 infection or an uninfected control (not recorded which). The CDR3 runs from the conserved cysteine through the conserved F or W. Each record gives: J gene, D gene, clone size, V gene, CDR3 DNA, CDR3 protein. The D gene is left open where the match is weak. Clone size appears in some rows only: once, few, many, or a class for an expanded clone.

j_call: TRBJ2-3
d_call: NA
clone_size: many
v_call: TRBV30
cdr3_nt: TGTGCCTGGAGTAAACAGGGAATTAGCACAGATACGCAGTATTTT
cdr3_aa: CAWSKQGISTDTQYF

j_call: TRBJ2-5
d_call: NA
clone_size: many
v_call: TRBV3-1
cdr3_nt: TGTGCCAGCAGCCAATCGGGACGTAGAGGGGTGGAGACCCAGTACTTC
cdr3_aa: CASSQSGRRGVETQYF

j_call: TRBJ1-6
d_call: NA
clone_size: many
v_call: TRBV7-9
cdr3_nt: TGTGCCAGCAGCTCCCACGACAAAGGGGGAATAGGTTCACCCCTCCACTTT
cdr3_aa: CASSSHDKGGIGSPLHF

j_call: TRBJ2-5
d_call: NA
clone_size: few
v_call: TRBV27
cdr3_nt: TGTGCCAGCAGTTTATCCCCCGTGGGGGCCGGACAAGAGACCCAGTACTTC
cdr3_aa: CASSLSPVGAGQETQYF

j_call: TRBJ2-1
d_call: NA
clone_size: NA
v_call: TRBV6-2/TRBV6-3
cdr3_nt: TGTGCCAGCAGTTACGGGCACAATGAGCAGTTCTTC
cdr3_aa: CASSYGHNEQFF

j_call: TRBJ2-1
d_call: TRBD2
clone_size: many
v_call: TRBV20-1
cdr3_nt: TGCAGTGCTAGAGCTACTAGCGGGGCCTACAATGAGCAGTTCTTC
cdr3_aa: CSARATSGAYNEQFF

j_call: TRBJ1-2
d_call: NA
clone_size: many
v_call: TRBV12-3/TRBV12-4
cdr3_nt: TGTGCCAGCAGTTTAACGAATTCTAAGGACTATGGCTACACCTTC
cdr3_aa: CASSLTNSKDYGYTF

j_call: TRBJ1-1
d_call: TRBD1
clone_size: many
v_call: TRBV6-1
cdr3_nt: TGTGCCAGCAGTGACAGGGGGACTGAAGCTTTCTTT
cdr3_aa: CASSDRGTEAFF

j_call: TRBJ2-7
d_call: NA
clone_size: once
v_call: TRBV6-5
cdr3_nt: TGTGCCAGCAGTAGCTGGGGCGTCCCCTACGAGCAGTACTTC
cdr3_aa: CASSSWGVPYEQYF

j_call: TRBJ2-2
d_call: NA
clone_size: NA
v_call: TRBV5-5
cdr3_nt: TGTGCCAGCAGCTTGCCGGCGCCCAACACCGGGGAGCTGTTTTTT
cdr3_aa: CASSLPAPNTGELFF

j_call: TRBJ1-6
d_call: TRBD1
clone_size: many
v_call: TRBV6-6
cdr3_nt: TGTGCCAGCAGTACTCGGGACAGTAATTCACCCCTCCACTTT
cdr3_aa: CASSTRDSNSPLHF

j_call: TRBJ2-3
d_call: NA
clone_size: few
v_call: TRBV20-1
cdr3_nt: TGCAGCTGGTCCTCCGGGGCAGATACGCAGTATTTT
cdr3_aa: CSWSSGADTQYF

j_call: TRBJ1-2
d_call: TRBD1
clone_size: many
v_call: TRBV14
cdr3_nt: TGTGCCAGCAGCCAAGAACTTAACAGGGGCTATGGCTACACCTTC
cdr3_aa: CASSQELNRGYGYTF

j_call: TRBJ1-4
d_call: TRBD1
clone_size: many
v_call: TRBV27
cdr3_nt: TGTGCCAGCAGTAGACAGGGAAGGGATGAAAAACTGTTTTTT
cdr3_aa: CASSRQGRDEKLFF

j_call: TRBJ2-7
d_call: NA
clone_size: many
v_call: TRBV28
cdr3_nt: TGTGCCAGCAGTTCAAGACTAGGCACGTACGAGCAGTACTTC
cdr3_aa: CASSSRLGTYEQYF

j_call: TRBJ2-7
d_call: TRBD2
clone_size: few
v_call: TRBV20-1
cdr3_nt: TGCAGTGCTTCCGGGACTACCTTGTCCTACGAGCAGTACTTC
cdr3_aa: CSASGTTLSYEQYF

j_call: TRBJ1-2
d_call: NA
clone_size: few
v_call: TRBV12-3/TRBV12-4
cdr3_nt: TGTGCCAGCAGTCGACAGGCTAACTATGGCTACACCTTC
cdr3_aa: CASSRQANYGYTF

j_call: TRBJ2-2
d_call: NA
clone_size: NA
v_call: TRBV7-9
cdr3_nt: TGTGCCAGTCGCAGGGGATCGGGCACCGGGGAGCTGTTTTTT
cdr3_aa: CASRRGSGTGELFF

j_call: TRBJ2-4
d_call: NA
clone_size: many
v_call: TRBV20-1
cdr3_nt: TGCAGTGCTAGAGATCGGGGGGCTAGCGCGGTGCAAAAAAACATTCAGTACTTC
cdr3_aa: CSARDRGASAVQKNIQYF

j_call: TRBJ2-3
d_call: TRBD1
clone_size: NA
v_call: TRBV27
cdr3_nt: TGTGCCAGCAGTTTACAGACAGGGAGCACGCAGTATTTT
cdr3_aa: CASSLQTGSTQYF

j_call: TRBJ1-2
d_call: TRBD1
clone_size: many
v_call: TRBV7-9
cdr3_nt: TGTGCCAGCAGCCCGGACAGGCTGAGTAAAGGCTACACCTTC
cdr3_aa: CASSPDRLSKGYTF

j_call: TRBJ1-1
d_call: NA
clone_size: few
v_call: TRBV6-5
cdr3_nt: TGTGCCAGCCGACGGGGCATGAACACTGAAGCTTTCTTT
cdr3_aa: CASRRGMNTEAFF

j_call: TRBJ2-1
d_call: NA
clone_size: many
v_call: TRBV20-1
cdr3_nt: TGCAGTGCTACAGGGACAGGGGGCTCTAGCGGGAGGATGGAGAATGAGCAGTTCTTC
cdr3_aa: CSATGTGGSSGRMENEQFF

j_call: TRBJ2-7
d_call: NA
clone_size: NA
v_call: TRBV27
cdr3_nt: TGTGCCAGCAGTCAAGAACTAGCTGGAAAGGAAGAGCAGTACTTC
cdr3_aa: CASSQELAGKEEQYF

j_call: TRBJ2-7
d_call: NA
clone_size: NA
v_call: TRBV18
cdr3_nt: TGTGCCAGCTCACCCGCGGTGGGGCTAAGCTCCTACGAGCAGTACTTC
cdr3_aa: CASSPAVGLSSYEQYF

j_call: TRBJ2-3
d_call: NA
clone_size: many
v_call: TRBV7-2
cdr3_nt: TGTGCCAGCAGCTCCGTCGATTTT
cdr3_aa: CASSSVDF

j_call: TRBJ2-7
d_call: TRBD2
clone_size: NA
v_call: TRBV29-1
cdr3_nt: TGCAGCACCTCGACTAGCGCCTCCGGCGAGCAGTACTTC
cdr3_aa: CSTSTSASGEQYF

j_call: TRBJ2-7
d_call: NA
clone_size: NA
v_call: TRBV27
cdr3_nt: TGTGCCAGAAGCCCGGGCCCCCCCGAGCAGTACTTC
cdr3_aa: CARSPGPPEQYF

j_call: TRBJ2-1
d_call: TRBD2
clone_size: many
v_call: TRBV5-4
cdr3_nt: TGTGCCAGCAGCGTGGGACTAGCGATGGGCAATGAGCAGTTCTTC
cdr3_aa: CASSVGLAMGNEQFF

j_call: TRBJ1-2
d_call: TRBD1
clone_size: many
v_call: TRBV10-1
cdr3_nt: TGCGCCAGCAGTGGGGACAGACCCAACTATGGCTACACCTTC
cdr3_aa: CASSGDRPNYGYTF

j_call: TRBJ1-5
d_call: NA
clone_size: many
v_call: TRBV7-8
cdr3_nt: TGTGCCAGCAGCTTAGATGGCGGAAGCAATCAGCCCCAGCATTTT
cdr3_aa: CASSLDGGSNQPQHF

j_call: TRBJ2-5
d_call: TRBD2
clone_size: NA
v_call: TRBV24-1
cdr3_nt: TGTGCCACCAGTGATACTAGCGGGAGCAGGACAAAGGAAGAGACCCAGTACTTC
cdr3_aa: CATSDTSGSRTKEETQYF